This T cell receptor beta chain appears in the sequencing data of a study of neurological immune-mediated disorders. Findings of the study overall: Multiple sclerosis was found to have the least TCR clonal expansion, below healthy controls, and HTLV-1-associated myelopathy the most.

This clonotype was seen repeatedly, ten times or more. Its antigen is still unknown. The J segment lost 5 bases and the V segment lost 6 bases, leaving 7 bases of the junction unmatched. The germline V gene encodes CDR1 SQVTM and CDR2 ANQGSEA. This CDR3 has 12 amino acids. From the 5' RACE reads, TCRdb called clonotypes with MiXCR, one entry per CDR3 protein. The sample has 35,000 or so distinct CDR3 sequences; around a tenth are singletons. This TCR derives from a woman aged 25 to 39 with HTLV-1-associated myelopathy (HAM/TSP). This chain uses TRBV29-1 with TRBJ2-7; 7 bases map to TRBD1. What was sequenced was PBMCs. This CDR3 reads CSVAGGQNEQYF. Written as DNA, the CDR3 is TGCAGCGTGGCAGGGGGTCAGAACGAGCAGTACTTC.